The 8 T cell receptor beta chains presented below share a single source sample, sequenced in a study of T cells in tuberculosis. Sequencing used immunoSEQ multiplex PCR; TCRdb keeps in-frame clones, though not all of them. This table holds some 30,000 clones, under 95% found once. Input material: PBMCs. All receptors come from a donor between 5 and 29 years old with latent tuberculosis or without tuberculosis infection. Some clones in this sample may be carry-over from other donors' samples.

The V gene is TRBV6-5, the J gene TRBJ1-2; no clear D gene. The CDR3 covers 16 residues. Germline CDR1 reads MNHEY; CDR2 reads SVGAGI. The V gene lost 0 bases and the J gene lost 0 bases, with 11 bases spanning the gap. The CDR3 nucleotides read TGTGCCAGCAGTTACTCACCCCGGGGTTCTAACTATGGCTACACCTTC. Translating gives CASSYSPRGSNYGYTF.

This clone was found once. The chain recombines TRBV6-1 with TRBJ1-1, with D possibly TRBD1 on 5 matching bases. Germline V gives CDR1 MNHNS, CDR2 SASEGT. V dropped 8 bases and J dropped 5 bases, with 15 bases sitting between them. This CDR3 has 13 amino acids. This CDR3 reads CASPQGIGTEAFF. The CDR3 coding sequence is TGTGCCAGCCCCCAGGGAATCGGGACTGAAGCTTTCTTT.

The count of this clone is one. V is TRBV6-4 and J is TRBJ2-7, with 14 nucleotides matching TRBD2. The CDR3 is made up of 17 amino acids. CDR1 is MRHNA and CDR2 is SNTAGT in the germline V gene. The V and J ends lost 7 bases and 3 bases, in that order; junction bases with no gene match: 11. CDR3 nucleotide sequence: TGTGCCAGCACCCGACTAGCGGGGGGGCAATGGGACTACGAGCAGTACTTC. It specifies CASTRLAGGQWDYEQYF.

This sequence joins TRBV5-1 and TRBJ1-5; unclear D gene. The V end lost 0 bases, the J end lost 6 bases, and 7 bases lay between the germline ends. This CDR3 is built from 13 residues. Germline CDR1 is SGHRS and CDR2 is YFSETQ. DNA of the CDR3: TGCGCCAGCAGCTTGGGGCGCGGTCAGCCCCAGCATTTT. The encoded protein is CASSLGRGQPQHF.

The chain joins TRBV5-4 to TRBJ2-7, with D perhaps matching TRBD2 (6 bases). Germline V gene lookup returns CDR1 SGHNT and CDR2 YYREEE (reference sequence). V was trimmed by 4 bases and J by 0 bases, leaving 17 bases between them. This CDR3 contains 16 residues. CDR3 nucleotide sequence: TGTGCCAGCAGCGCTTCTAGGACGACTAGCTCCTACGAGCAGTACTTC. It is translated as CASSASRTTSSYEQYF. The full variable domain, in which reference TRBV5-4 and TRBJ2-7 provide the parts outside the CDR3, is ETGVTQSPTHLIKTRGQQVTLRCSSQSGHNTVSWYQQALGQGPQFIFQYYREEENGRGNFPPRFSGLQFPNYSSELNVNALELDDSALYLCASSASRTTSSYEQYFGPGTRLTVT.

V and J are TRBV30 and TRBJ1-2; D not resolved. The ends were cut back, 1 base at V and 8 bases at J, with 8 bases in the middle. The germline CDR1 and CDR2 sequences are GTSNPN and SVGIG (reference sequence). The CDR3 totals 11 residues. CDR3 loop: CAWSGGGGYTF. The CDR3 region has the DNA TGTGCCTGGAGTGGAGGCGGAGGCTACACCTTC. Together with reference TRBV30 and TRBJ1-2, the CDR3 gives the full variable domain: SQTIHQWPATLVQPVGSPLSLECTVEGTSNPNLYWYRQAAGRGLQLLFYSVGIGQISSEVPQNLSASRPQDRQFILSSKKLLLSDSGFYLCAWSGGGGYTFGSGTRLTVV.

J is TRBJ1-2 and V is TRBV6-6; the D is unclear. In germline, CDR1 is MNHNY, CDR2 SVGAGI (reference sequence). The V end lost 0 bases, the J end lost 2 bases, and 7 bases lay between the germline ends. The CDR3 totals 14 residues. CDR3 nucleotide sequence: TGTGCCAGCAGTTACTCTTCGAGGAACTATGGCTACACCTTC. This codes for CASSYSSRNYGYTF.

This clone was seen only once. This chain joins TRBV5-4 and TRBJ2-5; TRBD2 matches at 9 bases. CDR3 length equals 15 residues. With 1 base clipped from V and 1 base from J, the junction kept 2 bases outside the gene matches. CDR1 is SGHNT and CDR2 is YYREEE in the germline V gene (reference sequence). The CDR3 spells CASSLPAGGQETQYF. The DNA of the CDR3 is TGTGCCAGCAGCTTGCCAGCGGGAGGCCAAGAGACCCAGTACTTC.